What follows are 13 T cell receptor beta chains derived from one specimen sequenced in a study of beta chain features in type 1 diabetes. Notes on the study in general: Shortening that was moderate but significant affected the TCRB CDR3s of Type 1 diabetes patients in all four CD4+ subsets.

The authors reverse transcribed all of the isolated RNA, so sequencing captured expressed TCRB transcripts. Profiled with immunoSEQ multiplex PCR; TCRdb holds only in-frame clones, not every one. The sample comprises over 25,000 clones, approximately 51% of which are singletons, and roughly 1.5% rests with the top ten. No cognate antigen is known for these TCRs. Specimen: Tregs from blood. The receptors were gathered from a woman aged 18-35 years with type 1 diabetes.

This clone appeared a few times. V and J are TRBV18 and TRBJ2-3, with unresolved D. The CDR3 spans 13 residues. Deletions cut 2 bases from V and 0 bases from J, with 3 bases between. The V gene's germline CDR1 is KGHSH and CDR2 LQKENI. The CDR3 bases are TGTGCCAGCTCACCAGGCAGCACAGATACGCAGTATTTT. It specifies CASSPGSTDTQYF.

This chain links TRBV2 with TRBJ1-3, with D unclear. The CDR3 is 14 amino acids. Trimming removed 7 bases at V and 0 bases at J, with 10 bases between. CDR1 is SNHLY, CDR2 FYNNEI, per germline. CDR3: CASIRVASGNTIYF. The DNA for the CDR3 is TGTGCCAGCATTCGGGTGGCCTCTGGAAACACCATATATTTT.

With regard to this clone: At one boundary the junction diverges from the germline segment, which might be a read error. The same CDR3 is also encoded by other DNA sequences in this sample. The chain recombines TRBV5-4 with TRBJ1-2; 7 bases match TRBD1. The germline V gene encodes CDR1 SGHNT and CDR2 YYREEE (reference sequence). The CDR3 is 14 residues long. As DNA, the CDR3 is TGCGCCAGCAGCTTGAACAGGGGAGACTATGGCTACACCTTC. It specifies CASSLNRGDYGYTF.

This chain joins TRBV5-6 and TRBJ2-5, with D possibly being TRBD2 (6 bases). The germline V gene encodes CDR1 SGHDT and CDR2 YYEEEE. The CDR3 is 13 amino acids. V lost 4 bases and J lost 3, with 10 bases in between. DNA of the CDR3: TGTGCCAGCAGCCCCGGGACTGAAGAGACCCAGTACTTC. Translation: CASSPGTEETQYF.

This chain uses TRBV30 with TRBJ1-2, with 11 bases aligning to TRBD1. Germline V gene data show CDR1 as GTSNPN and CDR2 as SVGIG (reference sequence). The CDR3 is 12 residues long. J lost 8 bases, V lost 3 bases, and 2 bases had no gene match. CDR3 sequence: CAWSGQGAGYTF. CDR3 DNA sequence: TGTGCCTGGAGCGGACAGGGGGCCGGCTACACCTTC.

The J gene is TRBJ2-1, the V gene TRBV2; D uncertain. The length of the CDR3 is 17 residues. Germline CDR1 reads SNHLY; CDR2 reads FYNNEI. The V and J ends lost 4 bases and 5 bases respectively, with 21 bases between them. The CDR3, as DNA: TGTGCCAGCAGTGCTAACCGACCCGGCGCCGGAGACAATGAGCAGTTCTTC. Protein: CASSANRPGAGDNEQFF.

The CDR3 DNA is TGTGCCAGCAGCTTATCCGGGACAGCCTCGAGCTTGGCTTTCTTT. Translated, it gives CASSLSGTASSLAFF. The genes are TRBV5-6 and TRBJ1-1; TRBD1 aligns across 7 bases. Losses at the gene ends were 2 bases for V and 11 bases for J; bases not matched to a gene: 15. CDR1 is SGHDT and CDR2 is YYEEEE in the germline V gene. There are 15 residues in the CDR3.

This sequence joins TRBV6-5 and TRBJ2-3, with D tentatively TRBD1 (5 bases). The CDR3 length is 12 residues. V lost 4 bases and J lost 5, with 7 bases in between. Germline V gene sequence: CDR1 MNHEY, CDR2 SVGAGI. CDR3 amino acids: CASSSTGDTQYF. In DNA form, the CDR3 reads TGTGCCAGCAGTTCAACAGGAGATACGCAGTATTTT.

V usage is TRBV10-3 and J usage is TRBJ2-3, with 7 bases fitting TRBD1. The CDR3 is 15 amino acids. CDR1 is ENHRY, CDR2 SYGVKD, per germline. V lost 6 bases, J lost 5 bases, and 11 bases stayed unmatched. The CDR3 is CAISGDRVDGDTQYF. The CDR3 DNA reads TGTGCCATCAGCGGAGACAGGGTCGATGGAGATACGCAGTATTTT.

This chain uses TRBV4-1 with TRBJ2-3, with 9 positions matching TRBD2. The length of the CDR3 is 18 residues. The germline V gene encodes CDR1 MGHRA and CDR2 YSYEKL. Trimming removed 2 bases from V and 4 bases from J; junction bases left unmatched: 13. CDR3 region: CASSQIESGRFFADTQYF. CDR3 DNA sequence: TGCGCCAGCAGCCAAATAGAGAGCGGGAGGTTTTTCGCAGATACGCAGTATTTT.

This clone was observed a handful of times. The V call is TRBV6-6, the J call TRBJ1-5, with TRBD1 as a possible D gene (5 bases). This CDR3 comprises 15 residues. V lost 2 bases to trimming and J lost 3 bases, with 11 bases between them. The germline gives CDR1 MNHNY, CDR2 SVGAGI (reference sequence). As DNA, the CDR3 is TGTGCCAGCAGTTACCAGGGTAGGTCCAATCAGCCCCAGCATTTT. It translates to CASSYQGRSNQPQHF.

CDR3 in amino acids: CASSLRETQYF. CDR3 nucleotide sequence: TGTGCCAGCAGTTTGCGAGAGACCCAGTACTTC. V gene TRBV27 combines with J gene TRBJ2-5; no firm D call. This CDR3 is built from 11 residues. V was shortened by 3 bases and J by 4 bases, with 3 bases between the two germline ends. Germline V gene lookup returns CDR1 MNHEY and CDR2 SMNVEV (reference sequence).

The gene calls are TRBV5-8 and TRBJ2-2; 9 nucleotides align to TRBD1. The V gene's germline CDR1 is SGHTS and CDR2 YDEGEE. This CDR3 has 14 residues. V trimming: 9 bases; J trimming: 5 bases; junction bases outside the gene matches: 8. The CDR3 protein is CAIPGQGWTGELFF. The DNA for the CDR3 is TGTGCCATTCCGGGACAGGGATGGACCGGGGAGCTGTTTTTT.